Shown below are 26 T cell receptor beta chains from a single sample sequenced in a study of identical twins. Each CDR3 protein gets one entry after TCRdb re-called the 5' RACE reads with MiXCR. The top ten clones hold just over 5% of a sample with around 200,000 distinct CDR3 sequences, less than 10% of them seen once. The specimen sequenced was memory (CD45RO+) T cells sorted from blood. These receptor sequences come from a woman between 18 and 29 years old in good health.

This clonotype showed up just a few times. The chain has TRBV20-1 and TRBJ1-1; D possibly corresponds to TRBD1 (6 bases). This CDR3 has 17 residues. CDR1 DFQATT and CDR2 SNEGSKA come from the germline V gene (reference sequence). The ends were cut back, 3 bases at V and 2 bases at J, with 22 bases in the middle. CDR3 nucleotide sequence: TGCAGTGCTAGGGAGTGGGGGCGCCGCGAAGGAAACACTGAAGCTTTCTTT. Protein sequence: CSAREWGRREGNTEAFF.

This clonotype was observed a handful of times. Written as DNA, the CDR3 is TGCAGTGCTAGAAAGGACAGGGGCTTCGGGGAGACCCAGTACTTC. Encoded protein: CSARKDRGFGETQYF. This rearrangement joins TRBV20-1 to TRBJ2-5, with TRBD1 matching 9 bases. The CDR3 sequence is 15 residues long. CDR1 and CDR2 from the germline V gene are DFQATT and SNEGSKA (reference sequence). Trimming removed 2 bases from V and 5 bases from J; junction bases left unmatched: 9.

The chain has TRBV3-1 and TRBJ2-5; the D gene is possibly TRBD2 (7 bases). V lost 4 bases and J lost 5, with 20 bases in between. This CDR3 has 16 residues. CDR1 and CDR2 from the germline V gene are LGHDT and YNNKEL (reference sequence). The CDR3 bases are TGTGCCAGCAGCCGACCACGGGGGGCCCTGGGGGAGACCCAGTACTTC. Translation: CASSRPRGALGETQYF.

At least ten counts were recorded for this clonotype. The J gene is TRBJ1-1, the V gene TRBV29-1; 7 positions match TRBD1. V shed 6 bases, J shed 0 bases, and the junction held 10 bases outside the gene matches. Germline V gene data show CDR1 as SQVTM and CDR2 as ANQGSEA. The CDR3 totals 15 residues. The CDR3 region has the DNA TGCAGCGTCCCAAAGGGGGCTTCTATGAACACTGAAGCTTTCTTT. Its translation is CSVPKGASMNTEAFF.

This clonotype was seen ten or more times. The V call is TRBV5-1, the J call TRBJ2-7; 7 nucleotides agree with TRBD1. The CDR3 is 13 residues long. The V and J ends lost 3 bases and 3 bases, in that order; junction bases with no gene match: 3. The germline V gene has CDR1 SGHRS and CDR2 YFSETQ. CDR3 in DNA: TGCGCCAGCAGCTCCACAGGGGACTACGAGCAGTACTTC. This sequence encodes CASSSTGDYEQYF.

This clonotype has only a few counts. The chain's CDR3 is CASSKGISLTSYTDTQYF. The CDR3 DNA reads TGTGCCAGCAGCAAAGGGATAAGTTTGACTAGCTACACAGATACGCAGTATTTT. This chain joins TRBV21-1 and TRBJ2-3; TRBD2 is the table's D call, not checked against the DNA. TRBV21-1 is a known pseudogene. The CDR3 runs 18 residues.

In this sample, this clonotype turned up once. This chain links TRBV10-3 with TRBJ2-5; a weak D match, TRBD2 (7 bases). The length of the CDR3 is 12 residues. V lost 11 bases, J lost 4 bases, and 14 bases lay in between. Germline V CDR1 and CDR2: ENHRY, SYGVKD. CDR3 residues: CASGGGGETQYF. In nucleotides, the CDR3 is TGTGCCTCGGGGGGCGGGGGAGAGACCCAGTACTTC.

The rearrangement links TRBV6-2 or TRBV6-3 to TRBJ1-5, with a possible D match to TRBD1 (5 bases). Trimming cost V 0 bases and J 7 bases, with 13 bases left between them. Germline V lookup: CDR1 MNHEY, CDR2 SVGEGT. The CDR3 loop spans 15 amino acids. DNA of the CDR3: TGTGCCAGCAGTTACTCGGGGGGGAGGAGGCAGCCCCAGCATTTT. As protein: CASSYSGGRRQPQHF.

The chain has TRBV19 and TRBJ2-1; D gene uncertain. CDR3 length equals 15 residues. V lost 2 bases to trimming and J lost 6 bases, with 14 bases between them. Germline CDR1 and CDR2: LNHDA and SQIVND (reference sequence). The CDR3 DNA follows: TGTGCCAGTAGTATATCGGGCAGTCGCAGCAATGAGCAGTTCTTC. Translating it yields CASSISGSRSNEQFF.

The chain recombines TRBV20-1 with TRBJ2-2; D possibly corresponds to TRBD2 (5 bases). V lost 5 bases and J 2 bases, leaving 12 bases between the germline ends. Germline-derived CDR1 and CDR2 are DFQATT and SNEGSKA (reference sequence). CDR3 size: 14 residues. The chain's CDR3 is CSAGLQGNTGELFF. The CDR3 DNA follows: TGCAGTGCTGGACTCCAAGGCAACACCGGGGAGCTGTTTTTT.

This clonotype was found a few times. This chain connects TRBV3-1 to TRBJ1-1, with 7 bases fitting TRBD1. Germline V lookup: CDR1 LGHDT, CDR2 YNNKEL (reference sequence). CDR3 length: 12 residues. The V gene end was trimmed by 3 bases and the J gene end by 8 bases; junction bases not matched to a gene: 3. As DNA, the CDR3 is TGTGCCAGCAGCCATCGACAGGGAGAAGCTTTCTTT. Translating it yields CASSHRQGEAFF.

In this sample, this clonotype turned up many times. CDR3 sequence: CSAADRGLTEAFF. The CDR3 DNA sequence: TGCAGTGCTGCGGACAGGGGGCTCACTGAAGCTTTCTTT. This sequence joins TRBV20-1 and TRBJ1-1, with 11 bases fitting TRBD1. The germline gives CDR1 DFQATT, CDR2 SNEGSKA (reference sequence). V was pared by 5 bases and J by 4 bases, with 3 bases of the junction left unmatched. This CDR3 has 13 amino acids.

The chain is built from TRBV28 and TRBJ2-7, with 7 nucleotides matching TRBD1. Germline V gene sequence: CDR1 MDHEN, CDR2 SYDVKM. This CDR3 comprises 15 residues. After removal of 6 bases from V and 3 bases from J, the junction contained 11 bases not matched to a gene. The CDR3 here is CASSPAGQGVYEQYF. As DNA, the CDR3 is TGTGCCAGCAGCCCTGCCGGCCAGGGGGTCTACGAGCAGTACTTC.

The sample holds a few counts of this clonotype. The chain employs TRBV19 and TRBJ2-1; D unclear. V shed 0 bases and J shed 6 bases, with 6 bases lying between them. In germline, CDR1 is LNHDA, CDR2 SQIVND (reference sequence). The CDR3 extends over 13 amino acids. The CDR3 DNA is TGTGCCAGTAGTATAGAATCGTTCAATGAGCAGTTCTTC. Translating gives CASSIESFNEQFF.

The table lists this clonotype with many counts. CDR3 DNA sequence: TGTGCCAGCACCCGACTTGGGGCCCTCAGGGGCTACACCTTC. Its protein is CASTRLGALRGYTF. This chain links TRBV7-9 with TRBJ1-2, with a possible D match to TRBD1 (5 bases). The length of the CDR3 is 14 residues. The V and J ends lost 7 bases and 8 bases respectively, with 20 bases between them. Per germline, CDR1 SEHNR and CDR2 FQNEAQ (reference sequence).

The rearrangement joins TRBV30 to TRBJ1-1; no firm D call. V gave up 2 bases and J gave up 9 bases, with 13 bases separating them. CDR3 length equals 12 residues. Per the germline V gene, CDR1 is GTSNPN and CDR2 is SVGIG (reference sequence). The CDR3 loop reads CAWSRITTQAFF. CDR3 DNA sequence: TGTGCCTGGAGTCGGATTACTACCCAAGCTTTCTTT.

This clonotype was counted a few times. The chain links TRBV7-2 to TRBJ2-7; possible D gene TRBD2, 6 bases. The CDR3 is 14 residues long. In germline, CDR1 is SGHTA, CDR2 FQGNSA. Deletions cut 1 base from V and 3 bases from J, with 10 bases between. CDR3 in amino acids: CASSLGSRGYEQYF. In DNA form, the CDR3 reads TGTGCCAGCAGCTTAGGGTCGCGGGGCTACGAGCAGTACTTC. Complete variable domain (other parts from reference TRBV7-2 and TRBJ2-7): GAGVSQSPSNKVTEKGKDVELRCDPISGHTALYWYRQSLGQGLEFLIYFQGNSAPDKSGLPSDRFSAERTGGSVSTLTIQRTQQEDSAVYLCASSLGSRGYEQYFGPGTRLTVT.

Ten or more counts support this clonotype. This rearrangement joins TRBV5-1 to TRBJ2-7; 7 nucleotides align to TRBD2. The CDR3 runs 16 residues. The J segment lost 1 base and the V segment lost 3 bases, leaving 10 bases of the junction unmatched. Germline-derived CDR1 and CDR2 are SGHRS and YFSETQ. CDR3 nucleotides: TGCGCCAGCAGCTGGTACGGGGGGTCTGGTTCCTACGAGCAGTACTTC. Amino acid sequence: CASSWYGGSGSYEQYF.

This clonotype occurred a few times. The chain recombines TRBV6-4 with TRBJ2-2; unclear D gene. The CDR3 is 14 amino acids. Germline V lookup: CDR1 MRHNA, CDR2 SNTAGT. V lost 3 bases and J 3 bases, leaving 8 bases between the germline ends. The CDR3 coding sequence is TGTGCCAGCAGTGAAGGGTCAGACACCGGGGAGCTGTTTTTT. The encoded protein is CASSEGSDTGELFF.

The rearrangement links TRBV7-3 to TRBJ2-3; TRBD2 matches 8 bases. CDR1 and CDR2 from the germline V gene are SGHTA and FQGTGA. The junction had 3 bases not matched to a gene; V was cut back by 5 bases and J by 2 bases. This CDR3 spans 14 amino acids. The CDR3 region is CASSLLAVTDTQYF. As DNA, the CDR3 is TGTGCCAGCAGCCTACTAGCGGTCACAGATACGCAGTATTTT.

Turning to this clonotype: Being one base from a much bigger clone, this may be a read error. This chain uses TRBV7-9 with TRBJ2-7, with a tentative D call TRBD1 (6 bases). V lost 6 bases, J lost 5 bases, and 20 bases lay in between. The length of the CDR3 is 15 residues. Per germline, CDR1 SEHNR and CDR2 FQNEAQ (reference sequence). The CDR3 nucleotides are TGTGCCAGCAGTTTCGAGGCAGGGGTAGTCCACGAGCAGTACTTC. This translates into CASSFEAGVVHEQYF.

The genes are TRBV5-8 and TRBJ2-5; 7 nucleotides agree with TRBD1. Unmatched junction bases numbered 7, after V lost 1 base and J lost 4 bases. Germline CDR1 is SGHTS and CDR2 is YDEGEE. The CDR3 loop spans 15 amino acids. In DNA form, the CDR3 reads TGTGCCAGCAGCTTGTTCGTTGCAGGGGGAGAGACCCAGTACTTC. Its protein product is CASSLFVAGGETQYF.

This clonotype was detected a few times. The chain combines TRBV24-1 with TRBJ2-1, with 11 bases lining up with TRBD2. The CDR3 contains 14 residues. Germline assignment: CDR1 KGHDR and CDR2 SFDVKD. J gave up 3 bases and V 9 bases, and 3 bases lay outside the gene matches. The CDR3 protein is CATQGTSGYNEQFF. The DNA for the CDR3 is TGTGCCACCCAAGGGACTAGCGGCTACAATGAGCAGTTCTTC.

This clonotype was observed at least ten times. CDR3 protein: CASSFFAGGYEQYF. The CDR3 coding sequence is TGCGCCAGCAGTTTTTTCGCGGGGGGATACGAGCAGTACTTC. The V gene is TRBV5-1, the J gene TRBJ2-7; 8 positions agree with TRBD2. V dropped 5 bases and J dropped 4; count of bases not matched to a gene: 8. Looked up from germline, CDR1 is SGHRS and CDR2 is YFSETQ. CDR3 length: 14 residues.

This clonotype turned up a few times. The gene calls are TRBV7-2 and TRBJ2-3, with 9 nucleotides matching TRBD1. Losses at the gene ends were 0 bases for V and 5 bases for J; bases not matched to a gene: 9. The CDR3 is made up of 17 amino acids. Germline V gene lookup returns CDR1 SGHTA and CDR2 FQGNSA. CDR3 sequence: CASSLARGQGQRDTQYF. Written as DNA, the CDR3 is TGTGCCAGCAGCTTAGCGAGGGGACAGGGTCAGCGAGATACGCAGTATTTT.

Ten or more counts support this clonotype. The chain couples TRBV12-3 or TRBV12-4 to TRBJ2-2; D is undetermined. This CDR3 is built from 13 residues. The germline V and J ends were trimmed by 5 bases and 2 bases, with 6 bases remaining between them. The CDR3: CASSPHNTGELFF. The DNA of the CDR3 is TGTGCCAGCAGTCCTCATAACACCGGGGAGCTGTTTTTT.